The rows below give T cell receptor beta chains drawn from one sample of a study of CD8 T cells in ankylosing spondylitis. TCRdb fed the 5' RACE reads into MiXCR, producing one record per CDR3 protein. The data contain about 280,000 distinct CDR3 sequences, about 20% of them singletons. The sequenced material came from blood, either unsorted or a sorted T cell fraction (not recorded which). The origin of the receptors is a male donor with ankylosing spondylitis or in good health (not recorded which). Both conserved end residues are part of each CDR3. A D gene is named only where the DNA matches it firmly. Expanded clones are given a class, and other clones once, few, many or no size at all.

j_call clone_size d_call v_call cdr3_aa cdr3_nt
TRBJ1-1 few TRBD1 TRBV4-1 CASSQPDRGDTEAFF TGCGCCAGCAGCCAACCGGACAGGGGAGATACTGAAGCTTTCTTT
TRBJ1-5 . . TRBV19 CASSIVVTALNQPQHF TGTGCCAGTAGTATAGTTGTGACAGCTCTGAATCAGCCCCAGCATTTT
TRBJ2-5 . . TRBV28 CASSLGGVGLQETQYF TGTGCCAGCAGTTTAGGTGGTGTGGGCTTACAAGAGACCCAGTACTTC
TRBJ2-3 few TRBD1 TRBV5-6 CASSLAGQLPDTQYF TGTGCCAGCAGCTTGGCGGGACAGCTCCCAGATACGCAGTATTTT
TRBJ1-1 many . TRBV29-1 CSVERAMNTEAFF TGCAGCGTTGAGAGGGCAATGAACACTGAAGCTTTCTTT
TRBJ2-3 . . TRBV24-1 CATSDPLAPGTDTQYF TGTGCCACCAGTGACCCCCTAGCGCCAGGCACAGATACGCAGTATTTT
TRBJ2-2 . . TRBV5-1 CASSLAGSYTGELFF TGCGCCAGCAGCTTGGCGGGGTCGTACACCGGGGAGCTGTTTTTT
TRBJ1-1 . . TRBV7-9 CASSLDFGMNTEAFF TGTGCCAGCAGCTTAGATTTCGGCATGAACACTGAAGCTTTCTTT
TRBJ1-5 . . TRBV29-1 CRGDRNNQPQHF TGCAGGGGAGACAGAAACAATCAGCCCCAGCATTTT
TRBJ2-5 . TRBD2 TRBV10-3 CATTANQLTSGNGWETQYF TGTGCCACCACCGCTAACCAACTGACTAGCGGGAATGGTTGGGAGACCCAGTACTTC
TRBJ2-5 many . TRBV12-3/TRBV12-4 CASRKGETQYF TGTGCCAGTAGGAAGGGGGAGACCCAGTACTTC
TRBJ2-2 many . TRBV5-1 CASSLQGTNTGELFF TGCGCCAGCAGCCTACAGGGAACGAACACCGGGGAGCTGTTTTTT
TRBJ2-2 . . TRBV9 CASSVDPSTGELFF TGTGCCAGCAGCGTAGACCCGAGCACCGGGGAGCTGTTTTTT
TRBJ2-3 . . TRBV3-1 CASSQVFRNTDTQYF TGTGCCAGCAGCCAAGTTTTCCGGAACACAGATACGCAGTATTTT
TRBJ2-5 few TRBD2 TRBV5-1 CASSPFAGGPILQETQYF TGCGCCAGCAGCCCCTTTGCGGGGGGGCCTATTCTACAAGAGACCCAGTACTTC
TRBJ2-3 many . TRBV28 CASSLWQGSGTDTQYF TGTGCCAGCAGTTTATGGCAGGGATCGGGGACAGATACGCAGTATTTT
TRBJ1-5 few . TRBV15 CATSFDILAWNQPQHF TGTGCCACCAGCTTTGACATACTAGCATGGAATCAGCCCCAGCATTTT
TRBJ2-3 . . TRBV3-1 CASSDPGDTQYF TGTGCCAGCAGTGACCCTGGTGATACGCAGTATTTT
TRBJ1-1 few TRBD1 TRBV25-1 CASSQGQGRRTFF TGTGCCAGCAGCCAAGGACAGGGGCGAAGGACTTTCTTT
TRBJ2-1 . . TRBV25-1 CASSGSGLGAAISYNEQFF TGTGCCAGCAGTGGAAGTGGCTTAGGAGCGGCAATCTCCTACAATGAGCAGTTCTTC
TRBJ2-4 . . TRBV5-1 CASSSSEAHIQYF TGCGCCAGCAGCTCGTCAGAAGCACACATTCAGTACTTC
TRBJ2-1 few . TRBV28 CASGPEQFF TGTGCCAGCGGGCCAGAGCAGTTCTTC
TRBJ2-2 . TRBD2 TRBV20-1 CSARGGLAGGTGELFF TGCAGTGCTAGAGGGGGACTAGCGGGAGGCACCGGGGAGCTGTTTTTT
TRBJ2-5 . . TRBV11-2 CASSTSRFAETQYF TGTGCCAGCAGCACCAGCAGGTTTGCAGAGACCCAGTACTTC
TRBJ2-3 . . TRBV24-1 CATSDAGTTSTDTQYF TGTGCCACCAGTGATGCCGGGACAACAAGCACAGATACGCAGTATTTT
TRBJ2-1 few TRBD2 TRBV28 CASTRGSFDVNEQFF TGTGCCAGCACCCGCGGGAGCTTTGATGTCAATGAGCAGTTCTTC
TRBJ2-1 few . TRBV29-1 CSVDKRQNYNEQFF TGCAGCGTTGATAAGCGACAGAACTACAATGAGCAGTTCTTC
TRBJ2-1 many TRBD2 TRBV5-1 CASSLELAGGGNEQFF TGCGCCAGCAGCTTGGAATTAGCGGGAGGGGGGAATGAGCAGTTCTTC
TRBJ2-5 . . TRBV12-3/TRBV12-4 CASTHVPGFETQYF TGTGCCAGCACCCATGTCCCGGGATTCGAGACCCAGTACTTC
TRBJ1-2 . TRBD1 TRBV20-1 CSARDRTGENYGYTF TGCAGTGCTAGAGATCGTACAGGGGAGAACTATGGCTACACCTTC
TRBJ1-1 . . TRBV11-2 CASSQGSGGRTEAFF TGTGCCAGCAGCCAAGGGAGCGGGGGGCGGACTGAAGCTTTCTTT
TRBJ1-5 many TRBD1 TRBV6-1 CASRERDRGNQPQHF TGTGCCAGCAGGGAACGGGACAGGGGTAATCAGCCCCAGCATTTT
TRBJ2-6 few . TRBV29-1 CSVEDLRLGANVLTF TGCAGCGTTGAAGATCTGAGACTTGGGGCCAACGTCCTGACTTTC
TRBJ1-4 . . TRBV6-5 CASSYSGEKLFF TGTGCCAGCAGTTACTCGGGAGAAAAACTGTTTTTT
TRBJ2-3 many . TRBV15 CATQQTGTSTDTQYF TGTGCCACCCAACAAACAGGGACTAGCACAGATACGCAGTATTTT
TRBJ2-1 few . TRBV12-3/TRBV12-4 CASSFGEGEQFF .
TRBJ2-3 few TRBD2 TRBV20-1 CSAETLAGENTDTQYF TGCAGTGCGGAAACACTAGCGGGAGAGAACACAGATACGCAGTATTTT
TRBJ2-3 many . TRBV28 CASSLERLPDTQYF TGTGCCAGCAGTTTAGAAAGGCTCCCAGATACGCAGTATTTT
TRBJ1-1 few . TRBV6-1 CASSPRGRSNTEAFF TGTGCCAGCAGTCCCCGCGGGCGGTCGAACACTGAAGCTTTCTTT
TRBJ1-1 many . TRBV11-2 CASSPFPGGDLLAEAFF TGTGCCAGCAGCCCCTTCCCCGGGGGGGACCTTTTGGCTGAAGCTTTCTTT
TRBJ2-5 . . TRBV10-3 CAISGGMQETQYF TGTGCCATCTCCGGGGGTATGCAAGAGACCCAGTACTTC
TRBJ1-1 . . TRBV7-6 CASSRTRGAQGTEAFF TGTGCCAGCAGCCGGACGCGGGGGGCGCAGGGCACTGAAGCTTTCTTT
TRBJ1-1 few . TRBV5-1 CASSEDVNTEAFF TGCGCCAGCAGCGAGGACGTGAACACTGAAGCTTTCTTT
TRBJ1-1 few . TRBV12-3/TRBV12-4 CASSFSTEAFF TGTGCCAGCAGTTTCTCTACTGAAGCTTTCTTT
TRBJ1-5 . . TRBV12-3/TRBV12-4 CASSLSSSSQHF TGTGCCAGCAGTTTATCCTCGTCTTCCCAGCATTTT
TRBJ2-3 . TRBD2 TRBV10-1 CASSEFGTSADTQYF TGCGCCAGCAGTGAGTTCGGGACTAGTGCAGATACGCAGTATTTT
TRBJ2-1 few . TRBV9 CASSVAAFSYNEQFF TGTGCCAGCAGCGTAGCCGCGTTCTCCTACAATGAGCAGTTCTTC
TRBJ2-1 . . TRBV20-1 CSARVGNYNEQFF TGCAGTGCTAGAGTCGGAAACTACAATGAGCAGTTCTTC
TRBJ2-5 . TRBD1 TRBV5-1 CASSQNEGQRETQYF TGCGCCAGCAGCCAGAACGAGGGACAGCGCGAGACCCAGTACTTC
TRBJ2-2 . . TRBV5-1 CASNDEGNTGELFF TGCGCCAGCAATGATGAAGGGAACACCGGGGAGCTGTTTTTT
TRBJ2-1 few TRBD2 TRBV5-4 CASSLSSGLSYNEQFF TGTGCCAGCAGCTTGTCTAGCGGCCTCTCCTACAATGAGCAGTTCTTC
TRBJ2-5 . TRBD2 TRBV27 CASDPGGLGRLAFRPQYF TGTGCCAGCGACCCGGGAGGGCTTGGTCGTTTGGCTTTTCGGCCCCAGTACTTC
TRBJ2-1 . . TRBV20-1 CSARDPGLPNEQFF TGCAGTGCTAGAGATCCGGGCTTGCCTAATGAGCAGTTCTTC
TRBJ2-3 many . TRBV10-3 CAISESAGASTDTQYF TGTGCCATCAGTGAGTCGGCGGGGGCGAGCACAGATACGCAGTATTTT
TRBJ2-5 many TRBD2 TRBV7-6 CASSWTSGGQETQYF TGTGCCAGCAGCTGGACTAGCGGGGGGCAAGAGACCCAGTACTTC
TRBJ2-3 . . TRBV20-1 CSAHRDGTDTQYF TGCAGTGCTCACAGGGATGGGACAGATACGCAGTATTTT
TRBJ2-2 many . TRBV15 CATSTRTGLYTGELFF TGTGCCACCAGCACACGGACAGGACTATACACCGGGGAGCTGTTTTTT